This T cell receptor (beta chain) is from a study of blood T cell repertoires in COVID-19. Across the study: COVID-19 samples, acute and convalescent, were from the United States, Italy and Spain. The cDNA or gDNA used as material had been derived from T cells, B-cell-depleted T cells, or PBMCs.

In its sample, this clone was seen once. Those enrolled in Seattle joined during active infection and were followed longitudinally afterward. Authors' processing steps: Amplifying reference gene primers gave estimates of nucleated cell counts. Profiling relied on immunoSEQ multiplex PCR, and the TCRdb table lists in-frame clones only, not all of them. D and trimming come from the DNA, and the V and J calls and clone size come from that table. The sample lists tens of thousands of clones; approximately 83% were seen once. Trimming removed 6 bases from V and 8 bases from J; junction bases left unmatched: 13. The CDR3 totals 16 residues. Germline CDR1 and CDR2: SGHTA and FQGTGA.

Sequencing used peripheral blood. The V call is TRBV7-3, the J call TRBJ2-2, with 9 bases matching TRBD2. This TCR was sampled from a man aged 45-65 years with COVID-19, enrolled during active disease. CDR3 coding DNA: TGTGCCAGCAGTCCCGAGGGTAGCGGGAGTTTTGGGGAGCTGTTTTTT. This translates into CASSPEGSGSFGELFF. The full variable domain, with the rest looked up from reference TRBV7-3 and TRBJ2-2, is GAGVSQTPSNKVTEKGKYVELRCDPISGHTALYWYRQSLGQGPEFLIYFQGTGAADDSGLPNDRFFAVRPEGSVSTLKIQRTERGDSAVYLCASSPEGSGSFGELFFGEGSRLTVL.